This T cell receptor (beta chain) was identified in a study of early T cells in non-severe SARS-CoV-2 infection. About the study: Sequenced material consisted of bulk RNA (from unsorted whole blood), and chains were unpaired. Findings and caveats of the study: CD4 and private specificities were missed by VDJdb matching, which favored anti-spike CD8 responses.

Unique molecular identifiers were attached to individual cDNA molecules. From the 5' RACE reads, TCRdb called clonotypes with MiXCR, one entry per CDR3 protein. The table has tens of thousands of distinct CDR3 sequences, 10% to 15% seen once. A remark on this clonotype: What it binds is unknown.

Germline V gene data show CDR1 as SEHNR and CDR2 as FQNEAQ (reference sequence). This CDR3 has 15 amino acids. V lost 5 bases and J 1 base, leaving 13 bases between the germline ends. The V call is TRBV7-9, the J call TRBJ2-3; TRBD1 is a possible D gene (7 bases). The sequenced sample consisted of whole blood. The sequence was collected from an adult who was a healthcare worker with PCR-confirmed SARS-CoV-2 infection or an uninfected control (not recorded which). CDR3 in amino acids: CASSKGGGGTDTQYF. CDR3 coding DNA: TGTGCCAGCAGCAAAGGGGGCGGGGGCACAGATACGCAGTATTTT.